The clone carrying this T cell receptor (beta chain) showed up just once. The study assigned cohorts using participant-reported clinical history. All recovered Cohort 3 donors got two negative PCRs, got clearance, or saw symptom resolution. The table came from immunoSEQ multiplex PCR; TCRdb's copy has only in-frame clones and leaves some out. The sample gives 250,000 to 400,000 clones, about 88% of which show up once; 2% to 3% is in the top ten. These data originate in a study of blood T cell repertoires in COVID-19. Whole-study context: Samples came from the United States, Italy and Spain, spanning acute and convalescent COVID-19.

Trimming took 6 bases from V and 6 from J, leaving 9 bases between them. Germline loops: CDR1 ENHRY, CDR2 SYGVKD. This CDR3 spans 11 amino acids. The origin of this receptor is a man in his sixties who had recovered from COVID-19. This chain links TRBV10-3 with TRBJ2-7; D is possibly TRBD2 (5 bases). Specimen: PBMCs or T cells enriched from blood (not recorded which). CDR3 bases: TGTGCCATCAGGGGCGGGTCCGAGCAGTACTTC. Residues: CAIRGGSEQYF.